These 17 T cell receptor beta chains were all obtained from the same sample, sequenced in a study of naive and memory T cell subsets. The beta constant-region primer was an equimolar mix of two oligonucleotides covering TRBC1 and TRBC2. TCRdb itself ran the UMI-ligation and nested PCR reads through MiXCR, one entry per CDR3 protein. The sample has some 150,000 distinct CDR3 sequences, over 15% seen once. The sequenced sample was naive CD4+ T cells from blood. The receptors were sampled from a human donor in good health.

The chain joins TRBV18 to TRBJ2-1, with D possibly matching TRBD2 (6 bases). The CDR3 is made up of 15 amino acids. The germline V and J ends were trimmed by 4 bases and 5 bases, with 15 bases remaining between them. Germline assignment: CDR1 KGHSH and CDR2 LQKENI. This chain's CDR3 is CASSRLAVPDNEQFF. The DNA of the CDR3 is TGTGCCAGCTCACGATTAGCGGTTCCTGACAATGAGCAGTTCTTC.

This clonotype was counted between two and nine times. The V and J genes are TRBV3-1 and TRBJ1-1; TRBD1 is a possible D gene (6 bases). Trimming took off 4 bases at V and 7 bases at J, with 16 bases between the two ends. This CDR3 comprises 14 residues. Per germline, CDR1 LGHDT and CDR2 YNNKEL (reference sequence). The CDR3 sequence is CASSRLQGWGEAFF. The CDR3 nucleotides are TGTGCCAGCAGCCGACTTCAGGGGTGGGGTGAAGCTTTCTTT.

The DNA for the CDR3 is TGCAGTGCTAGTCGGGCCGGTAACAATCAGCCCCAGCATTTT. As protein: CSASRAGNNQPQHF. V is TRBV20-1 and J is TRBJ1-5, with no clear D. V dropped 3 bases and J dropped 3 bases, with 12 bases sitting between them. The CDR3 is 14 residues long. The germline gives CDR1 DFQATT, CDR2 SNEGSKA (reference sequence).

CDR3 in amino acids: CSASILLPATNEKLFF. The CDR3 region has the DNA TGCAGTGCTAGTATCCTATTGCCAGCAACTAATGAAAAACTGTTTTTT. This rearrangement joins TRBV20-1 to TRBJ1-4, with D unclear. There are 16 residues in the CDR3. The V end was cut by 3 bases, the J end by 0 bases, with 14 bases between. CDR1 is DFQATT, CDR2 SNEGSKA, per germline (reference sequence).

This clonotype occurred many times. The chain couples TRBV12-3 or TRBV12-4 to TRBJ2-1; 13 positions agree with TRBD2. The CDR3 is 15 residues long. V was clipped by 4 bases and J by 8 bases; unmatched bases: 5. The CDR3 DNA reads TGTGCCAGCAGTTCCGGGACTAGCGGGACTGATGAGCAGTTCTTC. It yields the protein CASSSGTSGTDEQFF.

There are a few counts of this clonotype. The rearrangement joins TRBV4-2 to TRBJ2-5; 14 nucleotides line up with TRBD2. Trimming at V came to 0 bases and at J to 4 bases, leaving 4 bases not matched to a gene. This CDR3 region has 17 residues. The germline gives CDR1 LGHNA, CDR2 YNFKEQ. DNA for the CDR3: TGTGCCAGCAGCCAAGAGGGACTAGCGGGAGAAGGAGAGACCCAGTACTTC. The encoded protein is CASSQEGLAGEGETQYF.

This clonotype was observed a few times. The chain is built from TRBV12-3 or TRBV12-4 and TRBJ2-2; D might be TRBD1 (6 bases). The CDR3 sequence is 15 residues long. V gave up 3 bases and J gave up 0 bases, with 8 bases separating them. CDR3 in amino acids: CASSLGHPNTGELFF. The CDR3 DNA reads as TGTGCCAGCAGTTTGGGACACCCGAACACCGGGGAGCTGTTTTTT.

The rearrangement links TRBV9 to TRBJ2-7; D unclear. Trimming took 0 bases from V and 0 from J, leaving 13 bases between them. CDR1 is SGDLS and CDR2 is YYNGEE in the germline V gene. The CDR3 is 16 amino acids. The CDR3 here is CASSVGGSITSYEQYF. As DNA, the CDR3 is TGTGCCAGCAGCGTAGGGGGTAGCATCACCTCCTACGAGCAGTACTTC. Complete variable domain (other parts from reference TRBV9 and TRBJ2-7): DSGVTQTPKHLITATGQRVTLRCSPRSGDLSVYWYQQSLDQGLQFLIQYYNGEERAKGNILERFSAQQFPDLHSELNLSSLELGDSALYFCASSVGGSITSYEQYFGPGTRLTVT.

The rearrangement links TRBV18 to TRBJ1-1, with TRBD1 as a possible D gene (5 bases). The V end lost 0 bases, the J end lost 3 bases, and 8 bases lay between the germline ends. This CDR3 has 14 residues. Germline loops: CDR1 KGHSH, CDR2 LQKENI. In DNA, the CDR3 is TGTGCCAGCTCACCACCCCCAGGGTACACTGAAGCTTTCTTT. This encodes CASSPPPGYTEAFF.

This clonotype has a handful of counts. J is TRBJ2-3 and V is TRBV20-1; 11 bases line up with TRBD2. The trim removed 2 bases at V and 6 bases at J, leaving 7 bases unmatched. This CDR3 has 15 amino acids. The germline V gene has CDR1 DFQATT and CDR2 SNEGSKA (reference sequence). The CDR3 nucleotides are TGCAGTGCTAGACCGGCTACTAGCGGGAGTGATACGCAGTATTTT. It specifies CSARPATSGSDTQYF.

The chain uses TRBV5-5 and TRBJ2-7, with 7 positions matching TRBD1. The V and J ends lost 3 bases and 0 bases, in that order; junction bases with no gene match: 3. Looked up from germline, CDR1 is SGHKS and CDR2 is YYEKEE (reference sequence). This CDR3 contains 14 residues. This CDR3 is CASSSQGTSYEQYF. CDR3 coding DNA: TGTGCCAGCAGCTCACAGGGGACCTCCTACGAGCAGTACTTC.

This clonotype was counted only a few times. The chain couples TRBV9 to TRBJ2-3; 7 positions agree with TRBD2. The CDR3 has 16 amino acids. V shed 0 bases and J 5 bases; nucleotides not matched to a gene: 9. Germline lookup yields CDR1 SGDLS and CDR2 YYNGEE. The CDR3 reads CASSVALAGEGDTQYF. CDR3 DNA sequence: TGTGCCAGCAGCGTAGCGTTGGCGGGGGAGGGAGATACGCAGTATTTT. The whole variable domain, remainder taken from reference TRBV9 and TRBJ2-3, is DSGVTQTPKHLITATGQRVTLRCSPRSGDLSVYWYQQSLDQGLQFLIQYYNGEERAKGNILERFSAQQFPDLHSELNLSSLELGDSALYFCASSVALAGEGDTQYFGPGTRLTVL.

This clonotype turned up a few times. The chain couples TRBV4-3 to TRBJ2-5, with D perhaps matching TRBD1 or TRBD2 (5 bases each). This CDR3 is built from 17 residues. Germline V lookup: CDR1 LGHNA, CDR2 YSLEER. V was trimmed by 4 bases and J by 5 bases, leaving 23 bases between them. CDR3 in DNA: TGCGCCAGCAGCCCCGGCCGGGGCCTTATCCAACGGGAGACCCAGTACTTC. It is translated as CASSPGRGLIQRETQYF.

The chain employs TRBV20-1 and TRBJ2-5; D assignment may be TRBD1 or TRBD2 (5 bases each). The CDR3 has 14 amino acids. Germline V gene lookup returns CDR1 DFQATT and CDR2 SNEGSKA (reference sequence). Trimming removed 4 bases at V and 1 base at J, with 13 bases between. CDR3 nucleotides: TGCAGTGCTACTTCCGGGGCCTCCCAAGAGACCCAGTACTTC. It encodes CSATSGASQETQYF.

The chain has TRBV10-3 and TRBJ1-1; D is undetermined. This CDR3 comprises 15 residues. V shed 3 bases and J shed 2 bases, with 13 bases lying between them. CDR1 ENHRY and CDR2 SYGVKD come from the germline V gene. This chain's CDR3 is CAISEHAAANTEAFF. Here the CDR3 DNA reads TGTGCCATCAGTGAACACGCCGCCGCCAACACTGAAGCTTTCTTT.

V usage is TRBV7-2 and J usage is TRBJ1-6, with D unresolved. Germline CDR1 SGHTA, CDR2 FQGNSA. V was shortened by 1 base and J by 7 bases, with 5 bases between the two germline ends. The CDR3 runs 13 residues. The CDR3 sequence is CASSLDWNSPLHF. The CDR3 DNA follows: TGTGCCAGCAGCTTAGATTGGAATTCACCCCTCCACTTT. Filled out from reference TRBV7-2 and TRBJ1-6, the complete variable domain reads GAGVSQSPSNKVTEKGKDVELRCDPISGHTALYWYRQSLGQGLEFLIYFQGNSAPDKSGLPSDRFSAERTGGSVSTLTIQRTQQEDSAVYLCASSLDWNSPLHFGNGTRLTVT.

This clonotype was observed at least ten times. CDR3 in amino acids: CATTTSTSTDTQYF. In nucleotides, the CDR3 is TGTGCCACCACGACCTCGACTAGCACAGATACGCAGTATTTT. J is TRBJ2-3 and V is TRBV10-3; D gene ambiguous. The CDR3 has 14 residues. Germline CDR1 ENHRY, CDR2 SYGVKD. V was trimmed by 10 bases and J by 0 bases, leaving 14 bases between them.